This passage covers 16 T cell receptor beta chains from one sample sequenced in a study of beta chain features in type 1 diabetes. Study observations and caveats: The study found moderately but significantly shorter TCRB CDR3s in all four CD4+ subsets of Type 1 diabetes patients.

The isolated RNA, all of it, was reverse transcribed, so expressed TCRB transcripts were what got sequenced. Method: immunoSEQ multiplex PCR; TCRdb's copy keeps in-frame clones and lacks some. The sample lists about 740,000 clones, about an eighth occurring once. Their target antigens are unknown. Material for sequencing was naive CD4+ T cells from blood. The receptors come from a man younger than 30 with type 1 diabetes.

This clone was seen more than once but under ten times. V and J are TRBV19 and TRBJ1-1, with TRBD1 matching 7 bases. The V gene's germline CDR1 is LNHDA and CDR2 SQIVND (reference sequence). Germline trimming cut 9 bases from V and 0 bases from J; bases unmatched to any gene: 13. This CDR3 is built from 16 residues. CDR3 residues: CASGGTAGALNTEAFF. In DNA, the CDR3 is TGTGCCAGCGGCGGGACAGCCGGCGCCTTGAACACTGAAGCTTTCTTT.

The rearrangement uses TRBV14 and TRBJ1-3; no clear D gene. Trimming shortened V by 5 bases and J by 0 bases, and 2 bases separated the two germline ends. CDR1 is SGHDN and CDR2 is FVKESK in the germline V gene. The CDR3 has 12 amino acids. CDR3 amino acids: CASSFSGNTIYF. CDR3 in DNA: TGTGCCAGCAGCTTCTCTGGAAACACCATATATTTT. The whole variable domain, remainder taken from reference TRBV14 and TRBJ1-3, is EAGVTQFPSHSVIEKGQTVTLRCDPISGHDNLYWYRRVMGKEIKFLLHFVKESKQDESGMPNNRFLAERTGGTYSTLKVQPAELEDSGVYFCASSFSGNTIYFGEGSWLTVV.

This clone occurred a few times. The chain has TRBV5-6 and TRBJ2-1; weak D call: TRBD1 (6 bases). Germline V gene sequence: CDR1 SGHDT, CDR2 YYEEEE. V was clipped by 1 base and J by 1 base, with 9 bases between them. The CDR3 consists of 15 residues. DNA of the CDR3: TGTGCCAGCAGCTTGACCACAGGGTCCTACAATGAGCAGTTCTTC. It translates to CASSLTTGSYNEQFF.

This chain links TRBV30 with TRBJ1-2; the D gene is possibly TRBD1 (5 bases). V was clipped by 3 bases and J by 6 bases, with 11 bases between them. CDR3 size: 12 residues. Per germline, CDR1 GTSNPN and CDR2 SVGIG (reference sequence). The CDR3 sequence: CAWRGTNDGYTF. CDR3 in DNA: TGTGCCTGGAGGGGGACGAACGATGGCTACACCTTC.

Only a few counts were recorded for this clone. The chain recombines TRBV11-1 with TRBJ2-5; the match to TRBD1 covers 7 bases. Losses at the gene ends were 2 bases for V and 14 bases for J; bases not matched to a gene: 8. The CDR3 covers 12 residues. Germline loops: CDR1 SGHAT, CDR2 FQDESV (reference sequence). CDR3 sequence reads: CASSLSSGQLYF. As DNA, the CDR3 is TGTGCCAGCAGCTTATCGTCGGGACAGCTATACTTC. The variable domain in full, with the rest retrieved from reference TRBV11-1 and TRBJ2-5, is EAEVAQSPRYKITEKSQAVAFWCDPISGHATLYWYRQILGQGPELLVQFQDESVVDDSQLPKDRFSAERLKGVDSTLKIQPAELGDSAMYLCASSLSSGQLYFGPGTRLLVL.

This clone was observed a handful of times. This chain joins TRBV5-1 and TRBJ2-7, with a tentative D call TRBD2 (5 bases). Germline V gene data show CDR1 as SGHRS and CDR2 as YFSETQ. The CDR3 loop spans 14 amino acids. V lost 0 bases and J lost 2, with 9 bases in between. The CDR3 reads CASSLGEIAYEQYF. The CDR3 DNA follows: TGCGCCAGCAGCTTGGGGGAGATTGCCTACGAGCAGTACTTC.

This clone has just a few counts. The chain couples TRBV2 to TRBJ1-2, with TRBD1 as a possible D gene (6 bases). Between the trimmed V and J ends, which lost 4 bases and 3 bases, there was a span of 6 bases. The CDR3 is made up of 12 amino acids. The V gene's germline CDR1 is SNHLY and CDR2 FYNNEI. The CDR3 protein is CASSAGDYGYTF. The CDR3 bases are TGTGCCAGCAGTGCAGGGGACTATGGCTACACCTTC.

The chain recombines TRBV10-3 with TRBJ1-2; D ambiguous. CDR3 length: 12 residues. Germline-derived CDR1 and CDR2 are ENHRY and SYGVKD. Trimming removed 3 bases at V and 4 bases at J, with 6 bases between. This CDR3 is CAISERSYGYTF. The CDR3 DNA sequence: TGTGCCATCAGTGAACGGAGCTATGGCTACACCTTC.

Only a few counts were recorded for this clone. The J gene is TRBJ1-5, the V gene TRBV18; TRBD1 might be the D (6 bases). Trimming left V 4 bases short and J 7 bases short, with 11 bases between. There are 13 residues in the CDR3. The germline V gene has CDR1 KGHSH and CDR2 LQKENI. The CDR3 loop reads CASSRGRGQPQHF. For the CDR3, the DNA is TGTGCCAGCTCACGGGGCAGGGGACAGCCCCAGCATTTT.

The V call is TRBV19, the J call TRBJ2-5, with D tentatively TRBD1 (5 bases). The CDR3 length is 13 residues. V lost 5 bases and J 2 bases, leaving 9 bases between the germline ends. Germline assignment: CDR1 LNHDA and CDR2 SQIVND (reference sequence). Written as DNA, the CDR3 is TGTGCCAGTAGTCGACAGCAGCAAGAGACCCAGTACTTC. Translated: CASSRQQQETQYF. Full variable domain (outside the CDR3, taken from reference TRBV19 and TRBJ2-5): DGGITQSPKYLFRKEGQNVTLSCEQNLNHDAMYWYRQDPGQGLRLIYYSQIVNDFQKGDIAEGYSVSREKKESFPLTVTSAQKNPTAFYLCASSRQQQETQYFGPGTRLLVL.

The chain uses TRBV2 and TRBJ1-5, with D hard to call. V lost 5 bases and J lost 7, with 18 bases in between. Germline CDR1 SNHLY, CDR2 FYNNEI. The CDR3 runs 15 residues. The CDR3 nucleotides read TGTGCCAGCAGTCTAAACGGGCCCGGACTACAGCCCCAGCATTTT. Translation: CASSLNGPGLQPQHF.

The chain is built from TRBV7-2 and TRBJ2-1, with no clear D. The CDR3 runs 16 residues. V was trimmed by 1 base and J by 0 bases, leaving 10 bases between them. Germline V lookup: CDR1 SGHTA, CDR2 FQGNSA. The CDR3 sequence: CASSLVGSTSYNEQFF. DNA of the CDR3: TGTGCCAGCAGCTTAGTAGGCTCGACCTCCTACAATGAGCAGTTCTTC.

The genes are TRBV19 and TRBJ2-7, with D perhaps matching TRBD2 (6 bases). The CDR3 totals 15 residues. The germline CDR1 and CDR2 sequences are LNHDA and SQIVND (reference sequence). Trimming shortened V by 6 bases and J by 3 bases, and 18 bases separated the two germline ends. CDR3 DNA sequence: TGTGCCAGTAGCCCCGGCCCACGACTAGTCTACGAGCAGTACTTC. Its protein product is CASSPGPRLVYEQYF.

This clone was counted only a few times. This sequence joins TRBV19 and TRBJ1-5; the D is unclear. The CDR3 length is 14 residues. Trimming pared 7 bases from V and 0 bases from J, leaving 10 bases between. The germline gives CDR1 LNHDA, CDR2 SQIVND (reference sequence). CDR3: CASNRDYSNQPQHF. The DNA for the CDR3 is TGTGCCAGTAACAGAGACTATAGCAATCAGCCCCAGCATTTT.

The chain carries TRBV5-1 and TRBJ2-5; D is ambiguous. CDR3 length: 16 residues. Germline values: CDR1 SGHRS, CDR2 YFSETQ. The ends were cut back, 0 bases at V and 3 bases at J, with 15 bases in the middle. CDR3 in DNA: TGCGCCAGCAGCTTGGGGATCGGTGCCTCCGAAGAGACCCAGTACTTC. Protein sequence: CASSLGIGASEETQYF.

The chain has TRBV30 and TRBJ1-1, with D uncertain. Germline V CDR1 and CDR2: GTSNPN, SVGIG (reference sequence). The length of the CDR3 is 14 residues. Deletions cut 0 bases from V and 1 base from J, with 9 bases between. This chain's CDR3 is CAWSVVGGNTEAFF. The CDR3 DNA reads as TGTGCCTGGAGTGTGGTCGGTGGGAACACTGAAGCTTTCTTT.